Listed below are T cell receptor beta chains from one sample, sequenced in a study of T cell changes during pregnancy in multiple sclerosis. Profiled with immunoSEQ multiplex PCR; TCRdb holds only in-frame clones, not every one. The sample contains tens of thousands of clones, 90% to 95% of which appear only once. The sequenced sample was peripheral blood, obtained in the second trimester of pregnancy. These receptors all come from a female donor with multiple sclerosis, enrolled in a pregnancy study. Each CDR3 is given with its conserved first and last residue. Each record gives: J gene, clone size, V gene, D gene, CDR3 DNA, CDR3 protein. A D gene is named only where the DNA matches it firmly. Not all rows give a size; the values are once, few, many and, for expanded clones, a class.

TRBJ2-2	few	TRBV7-9	NA	TGTGCCAACGGGCGGGCAGCCAACACCGGGGAGCTGTTTTTT	CANGRAANTGELFF
TRBJ1-6	NA	TRBV25-1	NA	TGTGCCAGCAGTGAATCTAGAGGCTATAATTCACCCCTCCACTTT	CASSESRGYNSPLHF
TRBJ2-3	NA	TRBV2	TRBD2	TGTGCCAGCAGGACACTAGCGGGGGGTGAGGACCCCACAGATACGCAGTATTTT	CASRTLAGGEDPTDTQYF
TRBJ2-1	NA	TRBV7-8	TRBD1	TGTGCCAGCAGCTTATCCGGGACAGGGTATGAGCAGTTCTTC	CASSLSGTGYEQFF
TRBJ2-7	NA	TRBV30	NA	TGTGCCTGGAACAGGGATGTCTACGAGCAGTACTTC	CAWNRDVYEQYF
TRBJ2-5	NA	TRBV13	TRBD1	TGTGCCAGCAGCTCCTCCGACAGGGGAGAGACCCAGTACTTC	CASSSSDRGETQYF
TRBJ1-6	NA	TRBV19	NA	TGTGCCAGTAGCGCGACGGGAGAGAGCAATTCACCCCTCCACTTT	CASSATGESNSPLHF
TRBJ2-7	NA	TRBV6-6	TRBD1	TGTGCCAGCAGTTCTCAGGACAGGCAGCCCTACGAGCAGTACTTC	CASSSQDRQPYEQYF
TRBJ2-3	NA	TRBV4-1	TRBD1	TGCGCCAGCAGCCGGGACAGATACACAGATACGCAGTATTTT	CASSRDRYTDTQYF
TRBJ2-1	NA	TRBV15	TRBD2	TGTGCCACCAGCACGGGACTAGCGGGATACAATGAGCAGTTCTTC	CATSTGLAGYNEQFF
TRBJ1-2	NA	TRBV7-2	NA	TGTGCCAGCAGCTCCCGAGCCGAGGCCTATGGCTACACCTTC	CASSSRAEAYGYTF
TRBJ2-5	NA	TRBV5-6	TRBD1	TGTGCCAGCAGCCAGCCGGGACAGGGACAAGAGACCCAGTACTTC	CASSQPGQGQETQYF
TRBJ1-1	NA	TRBV15	NA	TGTGCCACCAGCAGAGACCTAACGACCACAGTTGCCACTGAAGCTTTCTTT	CATSRDLTTTVATEAFF
TRBJ1-2	NA	TRBV28	TRBD1	TGTGCCAGCAGTGGGACAGGGGTCCACTTTTGCACCTTC	CASSGTGVHFCTF
TRBJ1-3	NA	TRBV6-5	NA	TGTGCCAGCAGCGGGGGCTCTGGAAACACCATATATTTT	CASSGGSGNTIYF
TRBJ2-1	NA	TRBV7-2	NA	TGTGCCAGCAGCTTTCAGGGGCTCGGGGATGAGCAGTTCTTC	CASSFQGLGDEQFF
TRBJ2-5	NA	TRBV9	TRBD2	TGTGCCAGCAGCGTAGGTGGCGGGGGGTCCCCGGCCGGTCGAACGACCCAGTACTTC	CASSVGGGGSPAGRTTQYF
TRBJ2-1	NA	TRBV6-1	TRBD2	TGTGCCAGCAGTGAACGGGGAGCGGGGGATTACAATGAGCAGTTCTTC	CASSERGAGDYNEQFF
TRBJ1-6	once	TRBV11-2	TRBD1	TGTGCCAGCAGCCGACAGGGGGCTGGGAAATCACCCCTCCACTTT	CASSRQGAGKSPLHF
TRBJ2-4	once	TRBV19	TRBD2	TGTGCCAGTGTGCCGGGGGGAGTCGGGAACATTCAGTACTTC	CASVPGGVGNIQYF
TRBJ1-5	NA	TRBV27	NA	TGTGCCAGCAGTCGTACAGGGAATGGCAATCAGCCCCAGCATTTT	CASSRTGNGNQPQHF
TRBJ2-2	NA	TRBV18	TRBD1	TGTGCCAGTTGGAACCTCAACTCAGGGGGCGGCTTGACCGGGGAGCTGTTTTTT	CASWNLNSGGGLTGELFF
TRBJ1-1	NA	TRBV30	NA	TGTGCCTGGAGTGTTATGGGGTCGGGGGACACTGAAGCTTTCTTT	CAWSVMGSGDTEAFF
TRBJ2-5	NA	TRBV19	NA	TGTGCCAGTAGTTCCCATTTCCAAGAGACCCAGTACTTC	CASSSHFQETQYF
TRBJ1-6	NA	TRBV6-1	TRBD1	TGTGCCAGCAGTGATCAGTTCAGGGGGAGCTCCTATAATTCACCCCTCCACTTT	CASSDQFRGSSYNSPLHF
TRBJ2-4	NA	TRBV27	TRBD1	TGTGCCAGCAGTTCCCCGGACAGGGCTAGGACCATTCAGTACTTC	CASSSPDRARTIQYF
TRBJ1-1	NA	TRBV6-5	NA	TGTGCCAGCAGTTACTCCGAAGCCGTGCCGGGTGAAGCTTTCTTT	CASSYSEAVPGEAFF
TRBJ2-7	NA	TRBV6-4	NA	TGTGCCATTCTGAATGGACGGGATTCACGGTACGAGCAGTACTTC	CAILNGRDSRYEQYF
TRBJ2-2	NA	TRBV2	NA	TGTGCCAGCATGATGTCGGGGAACACCGGGGAGCTGTTTTTT	CASMMSGNTGELFF
TRBJ1-2	NA	TRBV29-1	TRBD1	TGCAGCGTTGGGGGGGACAGCTATGGCTACACCTTC	CSVGGDSYGYTF
TRBJ1-4	NA	TRBV7-6	NA	TGTGCCAGCAGCTTAGCTGGGCCTCTGGGAACTAATGAAAAACTGTTTTTT	CASSLAGPLGTNEKLFF
TRBJ2-7	NA	TRBV7-9	NA	TGTGCCAGCAGTCGGGGGACAGAGAATTACGAGCAGTACTTC	CASSRGTENYEQYF
TRBJ1-5	once	TRBV19	NA	TGTGCCAGTAGTCTTTGGGGCGAAGACAATCAGCCCCAGCATTTT	CASSLWGEDNQPQHF
TRBJ2-1	NA	TRBV28	TRBD2	TGTGCCAGCACCGCGGCCGAGGGGACTAGTCGGTTCTTC	CASTAAEGTSRFF
TRBJ1-5	few	TRBV2	TRBD1	TGTGCCAGCCGGATGCCGACAGGGAATAGCAATCAGCCCCAGCATTTT	CASRMPTGNSNQPQHF
TRBJ1-2	NA	TRBV9	TRBD1	TGTGCCAGCAGCGCCACAACAGGGGATTCCCGCTATGGCTACACCTTC	CASSATTGDSRYGYTF
TRBJ2-7	NA	TRBV14	TRBD1	TGTGCCAGCAGCCAGTTCTTGGGACAGGGGGCTTTTTTAGGCTCCGAGCAGTACTTC	CASSQFLGQGAFLGSEQYF
TRBJ2-4	once	TRBV2	NA	TGTGCCAGCAGAGAGGAGTTAGCCAAAAACATTCAGTACTTC	CASREELAKNIQYF
TRBJ1-2	NA	TRBV10-3	TRBD1	TGTGCCATCAGGAACAGGGGCATTGACTATGGCTACACCTTC	CAIRNRGIDYGYTF
TRBJ2-7	medium-sized	TRBV7-9	TRBD1	TGTGCCACAGGGACAGGGGCTAGGGAGCAGTACTTC	CATGTGAREQYF
TRBJ1-1	NA	TRBV9	NA	TGTGCCAGCAGCGCAGAGGCAGGGTACCCTTTCTTT	CASSAEAGYPFF
TRBJ1-6	NA	TRBV19	TRBD1	TGTGCCAGTGCGACAGGGGGTACTAATTCACCCCTCCACTTT	CASATGGTNSPLHF
TRBJ1-6	NA	TRBV9	TRBD1	TGTGCCAGCAGCTTGAAGGGGGCCCCTAGCTCACCCCTCCACTTT	CASSLKGAPSSPLHF
TRBJ2-3	NA	TRBV6-5	TRBD2	TGTGCCAGCAGTTACGGAAACGGGGGGGCCGCAGATACGCAGTATTTT	CASSYGNGGAADTQYF
TRBJ1-2	NA	TRBV6-1	NA	TGTGCCAGCAGTGAACCCAGAGGACTAGTTGGCTACACCTTC	CASSEPRGLVGYTF
TRBJ2-7	NA	TRBV15	TRBD1	TGTGCCACCAGCAGGAGACGGGACAGGGGGGACGAGCAGTACTTC	CATSRRRDRGDEQYF
TRBJ2-2	NA	TRBV6-4	TRBD2	TGTGCCAGCAGTGAATCAGCGGGGGGCATGAACACCGGGGAGCTGTTTTTT	CASSESAGGMNTGELFF